The 3 T cell receptor beta chains below come from one sample, sequenced in a study of blood T cells in healthy people across ages. With a J-beta primer mix and a sample-barcoded 5' primer, a second PCR ran roughly 6 to 11 cycles. TCRdb re-called the 5' RACE reads through MiXCR, storing one row per CDR3 protein. The sample shows approximately 2,000,000 distinct CDR3 sequences, about two fifths of them seen only once. Sequenced: blood. Receptors were obtained from a human donor in good health.

This clonotype was observed a handful of times. The J gene is TRBJ2-1, the V gene TRBV11-1; 13 bases are a match to TRBD2. CDR1 SGHAT and CDR2 FQDESV come from the germline V gene (reference sequence). The CDR3 is 21 residues long. The trim removed 2 bases at V and 0 bases at J, leaving 13 bases unmatched. This CDR3 is CASSLTPYIGLAGVSYNEQFF. As DNA, the CDR3 is TGTGCCAGCAGCTTAACCCCCTACATCGGACTAGCGGGGGTCTCCTACAATGAGCAGTTCTTC.

This rearrangement joins TRBV6-5 to TRBJ1-1, with D perhaps matching TRBD1 (6 bases). V dropped 0 bases and J dropped 5 bases, with 19 bases sitting between them. The germline CDR1 and CDR2 sequences are MNHEY and SVGAGI. The CDR3 runs to 17 residues. CDR3 in DNA: TGTGCCAGCAGTTACTCCGATTTGGTCGGGGGCCGGACTGAAGCTTTCTTT. This sequence encodes CASSYSDLVGGRTEAFF.

V and J are TRBV9 and TRBJ2-5; TRBD2 is a possible D gene (5 bases). This CDR3 has 15 residues. The V end lost 4 bases, the J end lost 1 base, and 14 bases lay between the germline ends. Per the germline V gene, CDR1 is SGDLS and CDR2 is YYNGEE. CDR3 in DNA: TGTGCCAGCAGCTCCCGGGGTAACTTCCAAGAGACCCAGTACTTC. This translates into CASSSRGNFQETQYF. Drawing the rest from reference TRBV9 and TRBJ2-5, the complete variable domain is DSGVTQTPKHLITATGQRVTLRCSPRSGDLSVYWYQQSLDQGLQFLIQYYNGEERAKGNILERFSAQQFPDLHSELNLSSLELGDSALYFCASSSRGNFQETQYFGPGTRLLVL.